This is a list of T cell receptor beta chains from one sample in a study of cytomegalovirus exposure and HLA in healthy donors. Sequencing was performed with immunoSEQ multiplex PCR; in TCRdb, only in-frame clones are kept and a portion is missing. The sample lists 150,000 or so clones; around 77% were seen once. Sequencing input: PBMCs. Receptor source: a woman between 35 and 50 years old in good health and CMV-seronegative. CDR3s leave out the opening cysteine and the closing phenylalanine or tryptophan.

>TRBV15|TRBJ2-1
ATSRGSGLSSYNEQF
>TRBV29-1|TRBJ2-7
SVGQATNSGGQY
>TRBV19|TRBJ2-5
ASRGTNRQGEETQY
>TRBV6-4|TRBJ2-1
ASSPTGPHEQF
>TRBV7-9|TRBJ2-7
ASTIFRTSGISYEQY
>TRBV6-6|TRBJ2-3
ASSYRQTDTQY
>TRBV7-9|TRBJ1-1
AALEARANTEAF
>TRBV5-6|TRBJ2-2
ASSLRGMNTGELF
>TRBV5-1|TRBJ2-1
ASSPGLAGVGEQF
>TRBV15|TRBJ2-1
ATSRSGSRNEQF
>TRBV6-5|TRBJ1-1
ASSYLANTEAF
>TRBV10-1|TRBJ1-5
ASSESEVGQGGQPQH
>TRBV11-3|TRBJ1-2
ASSLPQGGYT
>TRBV2|TRBJ2-5
ASSRSGSGRETQY
>TRBV11-3|TRBJ1-4
ASSLDSGTGREKLF
>TRBV27|TRBJ1-2
ASRTGQTGYT
>TRBV6-5|TRBJ1-4
ASSPRGASWGKLF
>TRBV5-4|TRBJ2-3
ASSPVAPSSTDTQY
>TRBV4-1|TRBJ2-1
ASSQESLPSNEQF
>TRBV19|TRBJ2-3
ASSILASGGPDDTQY
>TRBV19|TRBJ2-1
ASSITGTSGPSSYNEQF
>TRBV7-9|TRBJ1-1
ASSLTRQTEAF
>TRBV2|TRBJ2-5
ASQGSGGETQY
>TRBV29-1|TRBJ1-2
SVELRQASYGYT
>TRBV5-6|TRBJ1-2
ASSYGTGQDT
>TRBV27|TRBJ1-1
ASSLGGVTEAF
>TRBV27|TRBJ1-5
ASSYRTGQPQH
>TRBV2|TRBJ1-5
ASSERRAGHQPQH
>TRBV19|TRBJ1-2
ATTHRGLGYT
>TRBV7-9|TRBJ2-3
ASSFPSGTSGSDTQY
>TRBV6-1|TRBJ2-3
ASSEGSGDTQY